The 8 T cell receptor beta chains given below trace back to one sample, sequenced in a study of T-cell memory formation after mild COVID-19. Using its own MiXCR run on the 5' RACE reads, TCRdb lists one record per CDR3 protein. The sample has under 300,000 distinct CDR3 sequences, 15% to 20% seen once. Sequencing was done on a sample of PBMCs or a T cell subset sorted from them (not recorded which). These receptor sequences come from a man aged 18 to 29 who had mild COVID-19 (a few samples of this study predate the infection). Cell type and time point are not known.

This clonotype was detected ten times or more. The rearrangement links TRBV5-6 to TRBJ2-3; D gene unclear. Per the germline V gene, CDR1 is SGHDT and CDR2 is YYEEEE. The CDR3 consists of 18 residues. The ends were cut back, 2 bases at V and 5 bases at J, with 24 bases in the middle. CDR3 sequence (DNA): TGTGCCAGCAGCTTTACGTTCGTAGGGCCAACGGTGGGAGATACGCAGTATTTT. This encodes CASSFTFVGPTVGDTQYF.

The rearrangement links TRBV7-2 to TRBJ2-3; TRBD2 agrees at 9 bases. The trim removed 2 bases at V and 4 bases at J, leaving 4 bases unmatched. The CDR3 is made up of 15 amino acids. Germline-derived CDR1 and CDR2 are SGHTA and FQGNSA. CDR3 sequence: CASSLRAGGPDTQYF. The DNA for the CDR3 is TGTGCCAGCAGCTTAAGAGCGGGGGGACCAGATACGCAGTATTTT. Using reference TRBV7-2 and TRBJ2-3 for the parts outside the CDR3, the full variable domain is GAGVSQSPSNKVTEKGKDVELRCDPISGHTALYWYRQSLGQGLEFLIYFQGNSAPDKSGLPSDRFSAERTGGSVSTLTIQRTQQEDSAVYLCASSLRAGGPDTQYFGPGTRLTVL.

The V gene is TRBV7-3, the J gene TRBJ2-1; tentative D call: TRBD1 (6 bases). V lost 3 bases and J lost 0, with 15 bases in between. The CDR3 is 17 amino acids. The germline V gene has CDR1 SGHTA and CDR2 FQGTGA. The CDR3 DNA follows: TGTGCCAGCAGCTTGGTTGGGGGCGAGAGCTCCTACAATGAGCAGTTCTTC. Translating it yields CASSLVGGESSYNEQFF.

This clonotype was seen a few times. The chain links TRBV7-3 to TRBJ2-1; D is possibly TRBD1 or TRBD2 (5 bases each). This CDR3 contains 14 residues. Germline V gene sequence: CDR1 SGHTA, CDR2 FQGTGA. V lost 2 bases and J 4 bases, leaving 9 bases between the germline ends. CDR3 nucleotides: TGTGCCAGCAGCTTAGGGACCCCTTACAATGAGCAGTTCTTC. Encoded protein: CASSLGTPYNEQFF.

This clonotype was counted only a few times. The J gene is TRBJ2-3, the V gene TRBV25-1; D gene unclear. The length of the CDR3 is 12 residues. Germline assignment: CDR1 MGHDK and CDR2 SYGVNS. V was pared by 3 bases and J by 8 bases, with 9 bases between. The CDR3 nucleotides read TGTGCCAGCAGTGATTTCTATGCTACGCAGTATTTT. Its protein product is CASSDFYATQYF.

The chain couples TRBV5-1 to TRBJ1-1; D not resolved. The germline gives CDR1 SGHRS, CDR2 YFSETQ. This CDR3 has 15 residues. With 0 bases removed from V and 0 bases from J, the gap between germline ends came to 9 bases. The chain's CDR3 is CASSLATSVNTEAFF. The CDR3 DNA is TGCGCCAGCAGCTTGGCCACTTCAGTGAACACTGAAGCTTTCTTT. The variable domain in full, completed from reference TRBV5-1 and TRBJ1-1, reads KAGVTQTPRYLIKTRGQQVTLSCSPISGHRSVSWYQQTPGQGLQFLFEYFSETQRNKGNFPGRFSGRQFSNSRSEMNVSTLELGDSALYLCASSLATSVNTEAFFGQGTRLTVV.

V usage is TRBV5-1 and J usage is TRBJ1-1; 10 bases fit TRBD1. The CDR3 length is 16 residues. Trimming removed 0 bases from V and 0 bases from J; junction bases left unmatched: 2. Germline CDR1 and CDR2: SGHRS and YFSETQ. The CDR3 reads CASSLEGQGLNTEAFF. Written as DNA, the CDR3 is TGCGCCAGCAGCTTGGAGGGACAGGGGTTGAACACTGAAGCTTTCTTT.

This clonotype appeared a few times. This sequence joins TRBV10-3 and TRBJ2-2; D unclear. V lost 5 bases to trimming and J lost 5 bases, with 9 bases between them. CDR1 is ENHRY, CDR2 SYGVKD, per germline. The CDR3 length is 13 residues. CDR3 nucleotide sequence: TGTGCCATCAGTCCGACTGGTACCGGGGAGCTGTTTTTT. Translated: CAISPTGTGELFF.